Following are 3 T cell receptor beta chains from one sample sequenced in a study of blood T cell repertoires in COVID-19. Repertoires were generated with immunoSEQ multiplex PCR, while TCRdb's copy carries only in-frame clones and drops some. The table records approximately 70,000 clones, approximately 90% of them present only once. The sample consisted of peripheral blood. These receptors were obtained from a man over 45 with COVID-19, enrolled during active disease.

This chain joins TRBV30 and TRBJ2-1; 13 nucleotides agree with TRBD2. CDR1 and CDR2 (germline): GTSNPN, SVGIG (reference sequence). V dropped 3 bases and J dropped 8; count of bases not matched to a gene: 10. The CDR3 runs to 16 residues. CDR3 nucleotides: TGTGCCTGGAGCGCCGGGACTAGCGGGGCTCGGGATGAGCAGTTCTTC. The encoded protein is CAWSAGTSGARDEQFF.

The chain couples TRBV5-4 to TRBJ1-1; D gene ambiguous. Germline values: CDR1 SGHNT, CDR2 YYREEE (reference sequence). The CDR3 length is 12 residues. V dropped 5 bases and J dropped 2 bases, with 7 bases sitting between them. CDR3 protein: CASSSGNTEAFF. The CDR3 DNA is TGTGCCAGCAGTTCAGGAAACACTGAAGCTTTCTTT.

This chain joins TRBV7-9 and TRBJ2-1, with a tentative D call TRBD1 (5 bases). V was clipped by 8 bases and J by 0 bases, with 11 bases between them. The CDR3 consists of 14 residues. CDR1 SEHNR and CDR2 FQNEAQ come from the germline V gene (reference sequence). CDR3 nucleotides: TGTGCCAGCGACAGTTCGGGCTCCTACAATGAGCAGTTCTTC. As protein: CASDSSGSYNEQFF. The full variable domain, its missing parts supplied by reference TRBV7-9 and TRBJ2-1, is DTGVSQNPRHKITKRGQNVTFRCDPISEHNRLYWYRQTLGQGPEFLTYFQNEAQLEKSRLLSDRFSAERPKGSFSTLEIQRTEQGDSAMYLCASDSSGSYNEQFFGPGTRLTVL.